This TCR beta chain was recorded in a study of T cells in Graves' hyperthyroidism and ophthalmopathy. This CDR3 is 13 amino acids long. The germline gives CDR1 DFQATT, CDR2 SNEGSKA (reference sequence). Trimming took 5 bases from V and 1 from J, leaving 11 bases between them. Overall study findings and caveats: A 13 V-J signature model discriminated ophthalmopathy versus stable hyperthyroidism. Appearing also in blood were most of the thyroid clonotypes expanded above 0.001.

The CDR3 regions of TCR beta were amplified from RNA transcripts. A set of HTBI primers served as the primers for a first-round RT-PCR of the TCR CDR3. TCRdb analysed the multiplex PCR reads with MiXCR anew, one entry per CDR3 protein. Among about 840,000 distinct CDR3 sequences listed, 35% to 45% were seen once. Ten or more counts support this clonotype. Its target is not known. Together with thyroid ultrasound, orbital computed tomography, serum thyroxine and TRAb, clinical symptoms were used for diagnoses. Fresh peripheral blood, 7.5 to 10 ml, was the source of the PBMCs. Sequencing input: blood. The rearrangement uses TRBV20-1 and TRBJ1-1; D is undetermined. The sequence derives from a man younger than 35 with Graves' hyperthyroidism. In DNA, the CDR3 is TGCAGTGCTCCTCGGACTGAGAACACTGAAGCTTTCTTT. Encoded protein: CSAPRTENTEAFF.